There are many counts of the clone carrying this T cell receptor beta chain. Its antigen remains unknown. These data belong to a study of CD8 T cells in ankylosing spondylitis. General observations from the study: Reports of some motif variants in reactive arthritis synovial fluid and blood predate this one. Disease-linked clones bore a CD8+ phenotype, appearing relatively rarely in peripheral blood. A TCR beta motif of about eight highly homologous variants appeared characteristic of ankylosing spondylitis blood.

It was by quantitative 5'-RACE with molecular barcodes that TCR beta libraries were made. A single record per CDR3 protein comes from TCRdb applying MiXCR to the 5' RACE reads. The sample records approximately 220,000 distinct CDR3 sequences, over 9.5% being singletons. The origin of this receptor is a male donor with ankylosing spondylitis or in good health (not recorded which). Sequencing used blood, either unsorted or a sorted T cell fraction (not recorded which).

This CDR3 reads CASSQLAGIFGYTF. The DNA for the CDR3 is TGTGCCAGCAGCCAACTTGCAGGGATTTTTGGCTACACCTTC. The chain joins TRBV3-1 to TRBJ1-2, with D perhaps matching TRBD1 (5 bases). The CDR3 sequence is 14 residues long. Looked up from germline, CDR1 is LGHDT and CDR2 is YNNKEL (reference sequence). V was trimmed by 2 bases and J by 7 bases, leaving 14 bases between them. Full variable domain (outside the CDR3, taken from reference TRBV3-1 and TRBJ1-2): DTAVSQTPKYLVTQMGNDKSIKCEQNLGHDTMYWYKQDSKKFLKIMFSYNNKELIINETVPNRFSPKSPDKAHLNLHINSLELGDSAVYFCASSQLAGIFGYTFGSGTRLTVV.